These T cell receptor beta chains were read from a single sample in a study of blood T cells in healthy people across ages. TCRdb used MiXCR to reprocess the 5' RACE reads, holding one entry per CDR3 protein. The sample carries about 780,000 distinct CDR3 sequences, roughly 60% recorded once. The specimen was blood. These receptors were obtained from a man aged 25 to 40 in good health. CDR3s include the opening cysteine and the closing phenylalanine or tryptophan.

V gene	J gene	CDR3 protein
TRBV9	TRBJ2-2	CASSIGTGGYTGEPFF
TRBV6-6	-	CASSYQPDGAYEQYF
TRBV9	TRBJ2-7	CASSAEGGGSYEQYF
TRBV27	TRBJ2-1	CASSLLGTGGSSYNEQFF
TRBV12-3/TRBV12-4	-	CASSPGQACEQYF
TRBV30	TRBJ2-1	CAWSARRRDEQFF
TRBV20-1	TRBJ2-4	CSASPNLAKNIQYF
TRBV14	TRBJ2-7	CASRRTGTSSYEQYF
TRBV9	TRBJ2-7	CASSVSTLTGSVHEQYF
TRBV7-2	TRBJ2-5	CASSYGGVETQYF
TRBV6-1	TRBJ2-1	CASSITGIRNEQFF
TRBV20-1	TRBJ2-7	CSARLPGQGSYEQYF
TRBV24-1	TRBJ2-5	CATSDIGTGEEETQYF
TRBV29-1	TRBJ2-7	CSGTGTETSYEQYF
TRBV7-3	TRBJ2-1	CASSPGASGGNGQFF
TRBV27	TRBJ1-5	CASSYVGEVGQPQHF
TRBV25-1	TRBJ1-2	CASSAPPDYGYTF
TRBV30	-	CAWSVTERGETQYF
TRBV12-3/TRBV12-4	TRBJ2-1	CASSPGTPNEQFF
TRBV20-1	TRBJ2-1	CTVTSGVNNEQFF